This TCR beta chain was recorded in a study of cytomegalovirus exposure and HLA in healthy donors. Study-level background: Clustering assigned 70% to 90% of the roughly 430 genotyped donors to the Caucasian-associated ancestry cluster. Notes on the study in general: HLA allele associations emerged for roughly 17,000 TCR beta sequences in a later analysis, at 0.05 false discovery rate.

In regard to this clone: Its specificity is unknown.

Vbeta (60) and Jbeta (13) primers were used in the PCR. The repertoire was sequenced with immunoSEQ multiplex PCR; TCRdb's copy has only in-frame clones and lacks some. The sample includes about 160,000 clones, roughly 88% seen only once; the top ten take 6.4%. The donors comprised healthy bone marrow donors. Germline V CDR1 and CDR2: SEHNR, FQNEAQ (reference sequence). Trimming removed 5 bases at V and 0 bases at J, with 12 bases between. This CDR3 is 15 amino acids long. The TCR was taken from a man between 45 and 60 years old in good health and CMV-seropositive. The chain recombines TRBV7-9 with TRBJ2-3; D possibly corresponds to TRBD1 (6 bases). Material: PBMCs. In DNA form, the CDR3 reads TGTGCCAGCAGCACCAGGGGAACTAGCACAGATACGCAGTATTTT. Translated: CASSTRGTSTDTQYF.